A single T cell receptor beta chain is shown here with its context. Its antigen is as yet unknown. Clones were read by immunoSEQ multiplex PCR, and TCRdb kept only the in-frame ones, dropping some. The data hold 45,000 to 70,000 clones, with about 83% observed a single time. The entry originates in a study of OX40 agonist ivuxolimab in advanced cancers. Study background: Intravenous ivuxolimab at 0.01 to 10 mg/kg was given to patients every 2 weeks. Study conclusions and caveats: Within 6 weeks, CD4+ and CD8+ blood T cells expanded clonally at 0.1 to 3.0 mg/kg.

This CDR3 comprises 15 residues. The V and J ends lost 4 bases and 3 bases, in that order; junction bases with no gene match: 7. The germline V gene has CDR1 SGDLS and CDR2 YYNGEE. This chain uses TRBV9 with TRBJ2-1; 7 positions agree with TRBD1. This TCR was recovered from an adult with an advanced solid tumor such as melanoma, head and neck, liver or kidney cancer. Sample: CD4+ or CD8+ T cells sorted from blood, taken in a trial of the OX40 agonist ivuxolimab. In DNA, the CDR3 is TGTGCCAGCAGCCCAGGTGGACAGGTCTACAATGAGCAGTTCTTC. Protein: CASSPGGQVYNEQFF.